A selection of T cell receptor beta chains follows, all from one sample in a study of blood T cell repertoires in COVID-19. Repertoires were generated with immunoSEQ multiplex PCR, while TCRdb's copy carries only in-frame clones and drops some. In the table there are 200,000 to 250,000 clones, around three quarters of which are singletons. Input material: peripheral blood. Receptors originate from a woman aged 70 to 79 with acute or convalescent COVID-19. Each CDR3 is given with its conserved first and last residue. The D gene is left open where the match is weak.

TRBV30	TRBJ1-2	TRBD1	TGTGCCTTTGAACCGGGACAGAGGGACTATGGCTACACCTTC	CAFEPGQRDYGYTF
TRBV18	TRBJ1-1	TRBD1	TGTGCCAGCTCACGCCAGGGGGCTAATGAAGCTTTCTTT	CASSRQGANEAFF
TRBV11-1	TRBJ2-2	-	TGTGCCAGCAGCTACCTCGGGTCGAACACCGGGGAGCTGTTTTTT	CASSYLGSNTGELFF
TRBV3-1/TRBV3-2	TRBJ1-1	TRBD1	TGTGCCAGCAGCCAAGGAGACAGGGGGAACACTGAAGCTTTCTTT	CASSQGDRGNTEAFF
TRBV9	TRBJ2-7	-	TGTGCCAGCAGCTCCGGCCCGTCGGGGGTCGAGCAGTACTTC	CASSSGPSGVEQYF
TRBV15	TRBJ2-6	TRBD1	TGTGCCACCAGCAGAGGTCCGGGACAGGGGGCTGGGGCCAACGTCCTGACTTTC	CATSRGPGQGAGANVLTF
TRBV10-3	TRBJ2-5	TRBD2	TGTGCCATCAGTGGAGCGGGAGGGCCCCGGCAGACCCAGTACTTC	CAISGAGGPRQTQYF
TRBV3-1/TRBV3-2	TRBJ2-7	TRBD2	TGTGCCAGCAGCCAAGCCGGGACTAGTGCCTACGAGCAGTACTTC	CASSQAGTSAYEQYF
TRBV11-3	TRBJ2-2	-	TGTGCCAGCAGCTTAGATCGGGCCGGGGAGCTGTTTTTT	CASSLDRAGELFF
TRBV28	TRBJ2-7	-	TGTGCCAGCATGGGCGGGGTCGGGGACGAGCAGTACTTC	CASMGGVGDEQYF
TRBV5-4	TRBJ2-1	TRBD2	TGTGCCAGCAGCACACGGACTAGCGGGATGTACAATGAGCAGTTCTTC	CASSTRTSGMYNEQFF
TRBV5-1	TRBJ1-4	TRBD1	TGCGCCAGCAGCTCGACAGGGGTTAATGAAAAACTGTTTTTT	CASSSTGVNEKLFF
TRBV24-1	TRBJ2-2	-	TGTGCCACCAGTGTAAGGGTAGGCAGGGGAGAAAACACCGGGGAGCTGTTTTTT	CATSVRVGRGENTGELFF
TRBV28	TRBJ1-6	-	TGTGCCAGCCGGCGGAGGGGGGGGAGAGATTCACCCCTCCACTTT	CASRRRGGRDSPLHF
TRBV4-1	TRBJ2-1	TRBD2	TGCGCCAGCAGCCATGTTCCGGGACTAGCGGGAGTAAATGAGCAGTTCTTC	CASSHVPGLAGVNEQFF
TRBV29-1	TRBJ2-7	TRBD2	TGCAGCGTCCCAGGAGCGGGAGACTACGAGCAGTACTTC	CSVPGAGDYEQYF
TRBV19	TRBJ1-5	TRBD1	TGTGCCAGTACCTCGCAGGGGGGTAGCAATCAGCCCCAGCATTTT	CASTSQGGSNQPQHF